The clone carrying this T cell receptor (beta chain) was seen a few times. Clones were read by immunoSEQ multiplex PCR, and TCRdb kept only the in-frame ones, dropping some. Found here are about 170,000 clones, around 91% of them singletons; the top ten hold more than 1.3%. This entry belongs to a study of control samples from healthy donors and cancer patients. V gave up 10 bases and J gave up 3 bases; unmatched junction bases: 4. The germline CDR1 and CDR2 sequences are MNHEY and SVGAGI. The CDR3 extends over 14 amino acids. This chain links TRBV6-5 with TRBJ1-5; 12 nucleotides align to TRBD1. The sequenced sample was blood. This clonotype was obtained from a woman in her twenties or thirties in good health. This chain's CDR3 is CATRDRGLNQPQHF. The CDR3 DNA follows: TGTGCCACCCGGGACAGGGGGCTCAATCAGCCCCAGCATTTT.